Listed here are 6 T cell receptor beta chains from one sample, sequenced in a study of tumor-infiltrating lymphocytes in primary liver carcinoma (dated by TCRdb to 2016 to 2017). TCRdb records Illumina HiSeq 2500 as the sequencer. A constant-region primer and ProtoScript II reverse transcriptase were used to reverse-transcribe TCRbeta-specific cDNA from about 500 ng total RNA. The TCRbeta libraries were prepared through three rounds of nested multiplex PCR following a slightly modified ARM-PCR procedure. Each of the first two PCR rounds ran for 10 cycles and used multiplex TRBV1-TRBV30 forward primers together with a Cbeta reverse primer. TCRdb reprocessing: public reads trimmed at Q25 with fastp, clones called with MiXCR, in-frame beta chains kept. Under each unique CDR3 protein, matching rows form one entry showing the most common genes and DNA. In this sample the table shows 60,000 to 90,000 distinct CDR3 sequences, over 60% of which occur a single time. The top ten hold about a quarter of the sample.

Without any cell sorting, total RNA and DNA were extracted together from about 20-30 mg of bulk tissue using the AllPrep DNA/RNA mini kit. The sample comprised liver tumor tissue from sampling region 4. The cell subset or site label corresponds to: tumor region T4, right-lateral pole. The receptor source for this set is a man aged 35 to 55 with primary liver carcinoma and hepatitis B virus infection.

Points on this clonotype: Just one base apart from a much larger clone, this may be a read error. The final CDR3 position lacks the conserved phenylalanine or tryptophan, pointing to a likely read error. This chain uses TRBV7-3 with TRBJ2-3; D may match TRBD1 or TRBD2 (5 bases each). V dropped 4 bases and J dropped 3 bases, with 8 bases sitting between them. This CDR3 has 13 amino acids. From germline, CDR1 is SGHTA and CDR2 FQGTGA. The CDR3 coding sequence is TGTGCCAGCAGCTCGGGACGAACAGATACGCAGTATCTT. Protein sequence: CASSSGRTDTQYL.

A word on this clonotype: A read error may account for a junction end that differs from germline. The chain uses TRBV29-1 and TRBJ2-1, with 8 bases aligning to TRBD1. Per the germline V gene, CDR1 is SQVTM and CDR2 is ANQGSEA. This CDR3 comprises 14 residues. The CDR3 is CSSVSGTGNNGQFF. CDR3 DNA: TGCAGCTCTGTCTCCGGGACAGGCAACAATGGGCAGTTCTTC.

The rearrangement joins TRBV2 to TRBJ2-1, with D possibly matching TRBD1 (6 bases). Germline V gene data show CDR1 as SNHLY and CDR2 as FYNNEI. V was clipped by 10 bases and J by 5 bases, with 18 bases between them. The CDR3 runs to 14 residues. CDR3 in DNA: TGTGCCATCAGGTCCGGGACATCAAACAATGAGCAGTTCTTC. It specifies CAIRSGTSNNEQFF.

With regard to this clonotype: This CDR3 is missing its conserved last phenylalanine or tryptophan, likely due to a read error. It is unclear where the CDR3 begins or ends on the DNA, so no DNA is shown, and the CDR3 is as TCRdb lists it. The V call is TRBV11-2, the J call TRBJ2-1; the table gives TRBD2 as D, unverified against the DNA. The CDR3 is made up of 12 amino acids, end residues included. The V gene's germline CDR1 is SGHAT and CDR2 FQNNGV. CDR3 residues: CAISLDHTSGFL.

The J gene is TRBJ2-7, the V gene TRBV11-2; D call uncertain. The germline V and J ends were trimmed by 9 bases and 3 bases, with 12 bases remaining between them. This CDR3 region has 12 residues. Germline V gene lookup returns CDR1 SGHAT and CDR2 FQNNGV. In DNA form, the CDR3 reads TGTGCCAGTAGCATAGCAGGCTACGAGCAGTACTTC. This gives the protein CASSIAGYEQYF.

CDR3 protein: CSASQAGVPYTQYF. The CDR3 DNA sequence: TGCAGTGCTAGTCAAGCGGGAGTTCCATATACGCAGTATTTT. The V and J genes are TRBV20-1 and TRBJ2-3; the match to TRBD2 covers 8 bases. This CDR3 contains 14 residues. Germline lookup yields CDR1 DFQATT and CDR2 SNEGSKA (reference sequence). Trimming took 3 bases from V and 7 from J; bases not matched to a gene: 9.